This T cell receptor (beta chain) is drawn from a study of T cell responses to AZD1222 COVID-19 vaccine (TCRdb year 2021). Broadly, across the study: TCR sequencing covered fewer than 250 trial participants: 200 to 210 given two doses of AZD1222 and about 26 given two doses of MenACWY control vaccine. Trial participants were enrolled by age into subgroups of 18-55, 56-69 and 70-plus years, and 148, 28 and 57 TCR-sequenced participants, respectively, were included in these subgroups.

CDR1 and CDR2, looked up from the germline V gene, are KGHSH and LQKENI. Here V drops 2 bases and J drops 1 base, and the junction holds 6 bases not matched to any gene. From cysteine to phenylalanine, the CDR3 is 16 amino acids long. Only the CDR3 portion is preserved as DNA: 48 bases, with reading frame beginning at the first base. The CDR3 regions of human TCRbeta chains were analyzed by immunosequencing. The source study handled its data this way. TCRs in the repertoires were compared against a reference library of SARS-CoV-2-specific TCRs that had been generated with the MIRA antigen-specificity platform. Breadth was defined as the fraction of unique TCRs that were SARS-CoV-2-associated, and depth was defined as the fraction of total T cells that were SARS-CoV-2-associated. Each spike-specific TCR was assigned to its reactive spike region and to a CD4 or CD8 class using the MIRA data. Log10-transformed breadth and depth values were compared by one-way ANOVA with Sidak's multiple comparisons tests. Here the immuneACCESS table is served through TCRdb, limited to in-frame sequences with V and J called. Missing clones are a known gap in these copies; in checked studies unresolved V genes cover under half, and the rest lacks a known reason. V, J and clone size are taken as reported in that table, and D and trimming were inferred from the DNA itself. The sample contains around 130,000 clones, 92% of them found a single time. Of the sample, around 1.1% falls within the top ten clones.

The research as a whole found: The vaccine-associated CD4 TCRs covered the entire spike protein, and the dominant responses fell in regions 160-218 and 743-854. Nearly half of unique spike-specific TCRs reportedly recognized epitopes outside regions mutated in the B.1.351 and B.1.1.7 variants. The 56-69-year group was small, and its depth increase did not reach significance, likely because of low power. Conclusions about previously exposed vaccinees are limited because only a handful of AZD1222 recipients were SARS-CoV-2 seropositive at baseline. Spike-specific TCR breadth and depth rose significantly after two AZD1222 doses compared with day 0 and with MenACWY recipients. Because no samples from the day 14 peak response were available, repertoires could be characterized only after the peak T cell response. Participants were mostly white British and included more females than males, and it was suggested by the authors that clonal diversity may have been underestimated.

The meaning of the sample's time point label: about 28 days (+/-7) after the second vaccine dose. AZD1222 recipients whose second dose came at about 4 weeks and those whose second dose came at about 12 weeks were combined into one group, since spike-specific TCR depth and breadth did not differ between the two schedules. The vaccinee samples were drawn from two UK trials, COV001 and COV002, one of which was a single-blind randomized controlled phase 2/3 trial testing AZD1222 (ChAdOx1 nCoV-19) in healthy adults. Trial participant PBMC samples were collected at day 0 and day 28 after the second dose for TCRbeta chain sequencing. This clone was picked up one time. Its specific antigen is unknown. Nothing much larger sits one base from this clone, and base qualities are not available.

The rearrangement combines TRBV18 with TRBJ2-5, with 8 junctional bases fitting TRBD1. The receptor was isolated from an adult who received the AZD1222 COVID-19 vaccine. Sample: peripheral blood, taken 28 days after the second AZD1222 dose. CDR3 sequence: CASSPYIQGGQETQYF. The DNA is TGTGCCAGCTCACCATATATACAGGGGGGCCAAGAGACCCAGTACTTC.